The 6 T cell receptor beta chains below all came from one sample that was sequenced in a study of metastatic and nonmetastatic thyroid tumors. Not a single patient had been given any form of treatment at any point before undergoing thyroid surgery. With MiXCR, TCRdb called clones anew from the PCR reads. Among tens of thousands of clones listed, more than 20% were seen once. Specimen: blood. The receptors were sampled from a female donor with papillary thyroid cancer or a benign thyroid nodule (not recorded which). Some clones in this sample may be carry-over from other donors' samples.

Only a few counts were recorded for this clone. Since a much larger clone is just one base distant, this may be a read error. The chain joins TRBV11-3 to TRBJ2-3; D gene ambiguous. Germline V CDR1 and CDR2: SGHNT, YENEEA. The length of the CDR3 is 10 residues. Trimming took 3 bases from V and 6 from J, leaving 1 base between them. CDR3 coding DNA: TGTGCCAGCAGCTTGGATACGCAGTATTTT. Residues: CASSLDTQYF. Full variable domain (remainder filled in from reference TRBV11-3 and TRBJ2-3): EAGVVQSPRYKIIEKKQPVAFWCNPISGHNTLYWYLQNLGQGPELLIRYENEEAVDDSQLPKDRFSAERLKGVDSTLKIQPAELGDSAVYLCASSLDTQYFGPGTRLTVL.

This clone appeared many times. The chain recombines TRBV15 with TRBJ2-7; a possible D gene is TRBD2 (5 bases). The CDR3 has 12 amino acids. Trimming shortened V by 5 bases and J by 5 bases, and 10 bases separated the two germline ends. Germline CDR1 is LNHNV and CDR2 is YYDKDF (reference sequence). The DNA for the CDR3 is TGTGCCACCAGCCTGATGGGAGACGAGCAGTACTTC. Residues: CATSLMGDEQYF.

This clone was seen a few times. One end of the junction varies from germline; a read error may be responsible. V and J are TRBV25-1 and TRBJ2-7; D ambiguous. The CDR3 extends over 14 amino acids. The germline V gene has CDR1 MGHDK and CDR2 SYGVNS. In nucleotides, the CDR3 is TGTGCCATCAGTGAACGTGGGTACTCCTACGAGCAGTACTTC. It encodes CAISERGYSYEQYF.

Ten or more counts support this clone. This may be a read error, as it is one base from a much larger clone. This specimen includes other DNA sequences encoding the same CDR3. The chain links TRBV5-1 to TRBJ2-7; D might be TRBD1 or TRBD2, each matching 6 bases. The CDR3 extends over 13 amino acids. Germline V CDR1 and CDR2: SGHRS, YFSETQ. CDR3 in DNA: TGCGCCAGCAGCTTGATGGGGGGCGGCGAGCAGCACTTC. Its protein is CASSLMGGGEQHF.

The sample holds many counts of this clone. The chain has TRBV28 and TRBJ2-3; D is unclear. The CDR3 has 16 residues. With 6 bases removed from V and 0 bases from J, the gap between germline ends came to 16 bases. Germline assignment: CDR1 MDHEN and CDR2 SYDVKM. The CDR3 region is CASSPWGGGSTDTQYF. CDR3 in DNA: TGTGCCAGCAGCCCGTGGGGTGGCGGTAGCACAGATACGCAGTATTTT.

This clone occurred many times. CDR3 sequence reads: CARGRLSYEQYF. Here the CDR3 DNA reads TGCGCCAGGGGAAGGCTCTCCTACGAGCAGTACTTC. The V gene is TRBV5-1, the J gene TRBJ2-7; D is unclear. The CDR3 runs to 12 residues. Per germline, CDR1 SGHRS and CDR2 YFSETQ. The V end lost 8 bases, the J end lost 0 bases, and 9 bases lay between the germline ends. The full variable domain, in which reference TRBV5-1 and TRBJ2-7 provide the parts outside the CDR3, is KAGVTQTPRYLIKTRGQQVTLSCSPISGHRSVSWYQQTPGQGLQFLFEYFSETQRNKGNFPGRFSGRQFSNSRSEMNVSTLELGDSALYLCARGRLSYEQYFGPGTRLTVT.